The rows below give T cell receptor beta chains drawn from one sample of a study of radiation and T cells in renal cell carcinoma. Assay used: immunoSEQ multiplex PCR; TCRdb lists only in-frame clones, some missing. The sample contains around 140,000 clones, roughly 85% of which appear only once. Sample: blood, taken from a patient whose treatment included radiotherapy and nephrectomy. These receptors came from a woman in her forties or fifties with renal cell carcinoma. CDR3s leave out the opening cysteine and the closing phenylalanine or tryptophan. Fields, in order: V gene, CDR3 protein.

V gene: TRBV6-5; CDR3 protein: ASSSPSKEY
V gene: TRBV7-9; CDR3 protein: ASSPGQGGQPQH
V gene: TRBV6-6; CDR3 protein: ASSYIGRVTSPLH
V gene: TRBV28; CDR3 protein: ASSPTTGVGNQPQH
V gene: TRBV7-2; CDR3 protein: ASSGRTGTGDEQY
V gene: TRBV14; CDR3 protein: ASSHKIGISYEQY
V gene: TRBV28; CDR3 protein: ASRAREALSGANVLT
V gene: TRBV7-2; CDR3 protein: ASSLVPYQETQY
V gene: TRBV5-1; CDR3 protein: ASSSTGAVQETQY
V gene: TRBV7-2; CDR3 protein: ASSLEVQGGGNTIY
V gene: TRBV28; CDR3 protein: ASSSSNRVIEGEKLF
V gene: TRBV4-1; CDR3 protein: ASSQITTGELF
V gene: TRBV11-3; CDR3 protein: ASSLEGHGDTIY
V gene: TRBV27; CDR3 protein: ASSFPGKTQY
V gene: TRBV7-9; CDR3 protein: ASSLAWGTQETQY
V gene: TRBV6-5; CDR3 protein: ASQGLAGVREQY
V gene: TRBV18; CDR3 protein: ASSPPQDHNEQF
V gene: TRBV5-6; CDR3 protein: ASSLGWARGRDTQY
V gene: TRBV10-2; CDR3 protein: ASHGNNEKLF
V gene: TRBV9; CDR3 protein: ASSVGTTQQETQY
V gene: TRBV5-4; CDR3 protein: ASRGVADVSTEAF
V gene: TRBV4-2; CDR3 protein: ASSSQSGGSDTGELF
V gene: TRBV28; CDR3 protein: ASSLITDKIGDYGYT
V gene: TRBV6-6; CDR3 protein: ASSSMSPPMNTEAF
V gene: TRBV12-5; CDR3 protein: ASGDTTRVPYEQY
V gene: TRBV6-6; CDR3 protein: ASSYGTGWDTEAF
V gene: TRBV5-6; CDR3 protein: ASSLLAGGGTDTQY
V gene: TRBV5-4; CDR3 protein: ASSLSGTNEQF
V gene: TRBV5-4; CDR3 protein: ASSGGTSGYRGEQY
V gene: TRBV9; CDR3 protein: ASSPLTEAF
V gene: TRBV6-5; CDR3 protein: ASSYVRGELF
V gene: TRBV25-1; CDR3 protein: ASRRGAETQY
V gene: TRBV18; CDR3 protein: ASSPGQGIATEAF
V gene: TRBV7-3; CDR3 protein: ASSSNAGAGELF
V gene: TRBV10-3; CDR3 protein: AISESRDTQY
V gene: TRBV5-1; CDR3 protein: ASSLQRNTEAF
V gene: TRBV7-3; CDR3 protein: ASSQLTGELF
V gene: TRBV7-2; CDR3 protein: ASSMETYEQY
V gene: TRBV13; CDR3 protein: ASSSWPQGNTEAF
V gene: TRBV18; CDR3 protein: ASSPRAGATEAF
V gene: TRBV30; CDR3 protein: AWTRWGGGTEAF
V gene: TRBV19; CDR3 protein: ANKGGTYEQY
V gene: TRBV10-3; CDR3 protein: AISDPNRGGYT
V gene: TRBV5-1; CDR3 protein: ASSSGSSYEQY
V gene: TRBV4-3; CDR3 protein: ASSQGLAGVLPNTYEQY
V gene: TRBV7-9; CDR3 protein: ASSLAGTSGSYEQY
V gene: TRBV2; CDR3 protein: ASSARDRLEAF
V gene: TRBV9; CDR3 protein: ASSPRQGSNTEAF
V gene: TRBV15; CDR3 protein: ATSSIQSGAHNEQF
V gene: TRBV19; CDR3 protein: ASSRGQGTYQETQY
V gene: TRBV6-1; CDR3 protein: ASRASGDNEQF
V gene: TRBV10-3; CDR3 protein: AISDSGARETQY
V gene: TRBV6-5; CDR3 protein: ASSYTRNYGYT